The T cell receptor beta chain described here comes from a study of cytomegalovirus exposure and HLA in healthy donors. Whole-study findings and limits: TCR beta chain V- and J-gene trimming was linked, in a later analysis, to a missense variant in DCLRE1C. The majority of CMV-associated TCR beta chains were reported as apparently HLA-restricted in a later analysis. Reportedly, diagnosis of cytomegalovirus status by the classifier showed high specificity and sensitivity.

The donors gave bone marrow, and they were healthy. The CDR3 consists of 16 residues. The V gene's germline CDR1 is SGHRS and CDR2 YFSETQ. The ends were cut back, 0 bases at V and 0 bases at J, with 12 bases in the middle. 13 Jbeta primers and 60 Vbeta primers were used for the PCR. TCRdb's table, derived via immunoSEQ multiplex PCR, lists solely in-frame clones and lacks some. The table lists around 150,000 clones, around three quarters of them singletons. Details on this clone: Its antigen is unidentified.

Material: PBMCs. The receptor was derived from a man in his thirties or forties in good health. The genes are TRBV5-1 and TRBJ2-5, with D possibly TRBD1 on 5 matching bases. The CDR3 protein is CASSLEFRAHQETQYF. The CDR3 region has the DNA TGCGCCAGCAGCTTGGAATTCAGGGCCCACCAAGAGACCCAGTACTTC.